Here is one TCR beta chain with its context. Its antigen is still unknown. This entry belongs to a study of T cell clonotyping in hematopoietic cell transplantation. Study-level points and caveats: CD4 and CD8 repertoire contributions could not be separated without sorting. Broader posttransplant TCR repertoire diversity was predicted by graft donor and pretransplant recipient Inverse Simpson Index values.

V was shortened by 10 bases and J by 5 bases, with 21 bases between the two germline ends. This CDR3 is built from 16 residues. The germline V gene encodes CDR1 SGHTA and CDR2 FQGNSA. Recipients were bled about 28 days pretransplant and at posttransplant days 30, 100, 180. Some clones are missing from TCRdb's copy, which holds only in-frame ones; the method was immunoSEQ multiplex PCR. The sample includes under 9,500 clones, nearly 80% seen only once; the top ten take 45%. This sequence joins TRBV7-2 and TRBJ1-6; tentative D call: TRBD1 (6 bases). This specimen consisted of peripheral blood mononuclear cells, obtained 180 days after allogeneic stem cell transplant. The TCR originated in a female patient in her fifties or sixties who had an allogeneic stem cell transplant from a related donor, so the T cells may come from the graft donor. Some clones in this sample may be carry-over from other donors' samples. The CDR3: CAIGRGGREDNSPLHF. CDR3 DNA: TGTGCCATCGGGCGAGGGGGGAGGGAGGATAATTCACCCCTCCACTTT. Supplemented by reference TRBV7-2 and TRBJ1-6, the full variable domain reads GAGVSQSPSNKVTEKGKDVELRCDPISGHTALYWYRQSLGQGLEFLIYFQGNSAPDKSGLPSDRFSAERTGGSVSTLTIQRTQQEDSAVYLCAIGRGGREDNSPLHFGNGTRLTVT.